The clone carrying this TCR beta chain was seen at least ten times. What it binds is unknown. This specimen comes from a study of T cells in Graves' hyperthyroidism and ophthalmopathy. The investigators amplified TCR beta CDR3 regions from RNA transcripts. When the TCR CDR3 underwent first-round RT-PCR, the HTBI primer set was used. TCRdb fed the multiplex PCR reads into MiXCR, producing one record per CDR3 protein. The sample yields about 640,000 distinct CDR3 sequences, around 21% seen once. Diagnostic assessment was based on clinical symptoms, serum thyroxine and TRAb, thyroid ultrasound and orbital computed tomography. Notes on the study in general: The majority of expanded thyroid clonotypes above 0.001 also appeared in blood.

The sequence was collected from a man aged 30-40 years with Graves' ophthalmopathy. Source material: blood.

The CDR3 is CATRQGGYSNQPQHF. The CDR3 DNA sequence: TGTGCCACTCGACAGGGAGGTTATAGCAATCAGCCCCAGCATTTT. The rearrangement joins TRBV27 to TRBJ1-5; 7 bases match TRBD1. V was pared by 10 bases and J by 0 bases, with 9 bases of the junction left unmatched. This CDR3 region has 15 residues. Germline V CDR1 and CDR2: MNHEY, SMNVEV (reference sequence).